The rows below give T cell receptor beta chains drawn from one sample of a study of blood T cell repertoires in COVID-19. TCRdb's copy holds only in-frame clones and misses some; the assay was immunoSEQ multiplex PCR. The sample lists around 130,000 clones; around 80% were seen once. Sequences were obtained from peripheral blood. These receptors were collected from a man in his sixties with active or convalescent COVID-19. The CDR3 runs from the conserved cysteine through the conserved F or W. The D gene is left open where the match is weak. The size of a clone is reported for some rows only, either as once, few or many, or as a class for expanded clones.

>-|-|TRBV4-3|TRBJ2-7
CASSQEKGSGYEQYF
TGCGCCAGCAGCCAAGAAAAGGGAAGCGGATACGAGCAGTACTTC
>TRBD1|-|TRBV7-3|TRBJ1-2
CASSPGTAENYGYTF
TGTGCCAGCAGCCCCGGGACAGCCGAAAACTATGGCTACACCTTC
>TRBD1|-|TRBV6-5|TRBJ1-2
CASTRTGTNYGYTF
TGTGCCAGCACCAGGACAGGAACCAACTATGGCTACACCTTC
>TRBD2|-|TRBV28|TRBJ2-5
CASSGLAMWETQYF
TGTGCCAGCAGTGGACTAGCGATGTGGGAGACCCAGTACTTC
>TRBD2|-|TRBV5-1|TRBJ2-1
CASYNGGGYNEQFF
TGCGCCAGCTACAATGGCGGGGGATACAATGAGCAGTTCTTC
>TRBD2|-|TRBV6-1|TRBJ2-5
CASSVGLAGWSQETQYF
TGTGCCAGCAGTGTGGGACTAGCGGGATGGTCTCAAGAGACCCAGTACTTC
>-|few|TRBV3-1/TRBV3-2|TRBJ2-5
CASSLRQIQETQYF
TGTGCCAGCAGCCTCCGACAGATTCAAGAGACCCAGTACTTC
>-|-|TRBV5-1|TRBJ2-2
CASSWGARDTGELFF
TGCGCCAGCAGCTGGGGAGCCAGAGACACCGGGGAGCTGTTTTTT
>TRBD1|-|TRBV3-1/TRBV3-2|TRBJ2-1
CASSPRTGGSEQFF
TGTGCCAGCAGCCCGCGGACAGGGGGATCCGAGCAGTTCTTC
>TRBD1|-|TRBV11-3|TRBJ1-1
CASSQGGLNTEAFF
TGTGCCAGCAGCCAAGGGGGCCTGAACACTGAAGCTTTCTTT
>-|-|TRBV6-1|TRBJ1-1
CASSDGDTEAFF
TGTGCCAGCAGTGACGGGGACACTGAAGCTTTCTTT
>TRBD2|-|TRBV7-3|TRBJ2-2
CASSPTGTTAGELFF
TGTGCCAGCAGCCCCACCGGGACTACGGCCGGGGAGCTGTTTTTT
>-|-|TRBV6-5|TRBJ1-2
CASSFRQHYGYTF
TGTGCCAGCAGTTTCCGACAGCACTATGGCTACACCTTC
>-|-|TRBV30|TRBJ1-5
CAWNGGRNQPQHF
TGTGCCTGGAACGGGGGTCGAAATCAGCCCCAGCATTTT
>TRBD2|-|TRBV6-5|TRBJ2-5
CASMYPAGRGETQYF
TGTGCCAGCATGTATCCGGCAGGGAGGGGAGAGACCCAGTACTTC
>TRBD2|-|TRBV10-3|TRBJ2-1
CAITEAAGGSNEQFF
TGTGCCATCACCGAGGCGGCGGGAGGGAGCAATGAGCAGTTCTTC
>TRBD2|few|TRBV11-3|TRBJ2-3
CASSLSGGAGTDTQYF
TGTGCCAGCAGCCTTAGCGGGGGAGCAGGTACAGATACGCAGTATTTT
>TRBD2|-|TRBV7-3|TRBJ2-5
CASSYVAGVQETQYF
TGTGCCAGCAGCTATGTAGCGGGAGTACAAGAGACCCAGTACTTC
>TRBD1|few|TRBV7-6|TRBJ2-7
CASSLADRGGYEQYF
TGTGCCAGCAGTTTAGCGGACAGGGGAGGATACGAGCAGTACTTC
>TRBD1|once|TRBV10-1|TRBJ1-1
CASSCSGTGGFESFF
TGCGCCAGCAGTTGTTCCGGGACAGGGGGTTTTGAATCTTTCTTT
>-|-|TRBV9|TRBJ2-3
CASSVGASSTDTQYF
TGTGCCAGCAGCGTAGGGGCTAGCAGCACAGATACGCAGTATTTT
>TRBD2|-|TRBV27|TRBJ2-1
CASSFGLAGYGGEQFF
TGTGCCAGCAGTTTTGGTCTAGCGGGATACGGGGGGGAGCAGTTCTTC
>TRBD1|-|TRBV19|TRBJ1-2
CASRTGQVDGYTF
TGTGCCAGTAGGACCGGACAGGTCGATGGCTACACCTTC